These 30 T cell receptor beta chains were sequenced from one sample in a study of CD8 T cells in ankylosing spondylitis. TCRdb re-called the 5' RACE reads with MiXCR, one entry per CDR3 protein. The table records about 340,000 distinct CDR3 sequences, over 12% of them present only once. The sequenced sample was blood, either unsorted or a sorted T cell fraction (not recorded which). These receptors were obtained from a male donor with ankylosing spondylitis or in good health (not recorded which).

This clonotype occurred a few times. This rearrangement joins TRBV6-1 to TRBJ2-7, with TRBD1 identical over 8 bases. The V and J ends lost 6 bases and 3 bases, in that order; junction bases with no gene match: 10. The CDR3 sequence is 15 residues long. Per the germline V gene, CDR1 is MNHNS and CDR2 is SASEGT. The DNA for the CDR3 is TGTGCCAGCAGAGGGTCGGGACAGGCCATCTACGAGCAGTACTTC. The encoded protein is CASRGSGQAIYEQYF.

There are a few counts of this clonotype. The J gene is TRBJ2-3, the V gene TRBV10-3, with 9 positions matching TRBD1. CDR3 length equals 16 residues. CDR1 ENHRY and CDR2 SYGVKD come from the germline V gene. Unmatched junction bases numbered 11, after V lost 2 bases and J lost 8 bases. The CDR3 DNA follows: TGTGCCATCAGTGAGAAGTGGGACAGGGTAGGTGGTACGCAGTATTTT. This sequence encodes CAISEKWDRVGGTQYF.

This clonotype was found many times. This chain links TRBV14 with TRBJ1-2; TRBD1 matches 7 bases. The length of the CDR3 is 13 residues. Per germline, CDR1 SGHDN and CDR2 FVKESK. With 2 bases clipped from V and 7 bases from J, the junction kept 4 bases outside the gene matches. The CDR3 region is CASSQITGVGYTF. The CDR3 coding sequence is TGTGCCAGCAGCCAAATCACAGGGGTTGGCTACACCTTC. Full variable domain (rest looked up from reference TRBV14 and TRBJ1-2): EAGVTQFPSHSVIEKGQTVTLRCDPISGHDNLYWYRRVMGKEIKFLLHFVKESKQDESGMPNNRFLAERTGGTYSTLKVQPAELEDSGVYFCASSQITGVGYTFGSGTRLTVV.

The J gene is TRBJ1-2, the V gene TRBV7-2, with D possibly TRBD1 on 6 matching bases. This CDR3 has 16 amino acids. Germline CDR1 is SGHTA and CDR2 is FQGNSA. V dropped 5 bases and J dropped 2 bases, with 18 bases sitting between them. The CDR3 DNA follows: TGTGCCAGCAGCCCCCCACGGGGGCGCGGGAACTATGGCTACACCTTC. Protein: CASSPPRGRGNYGYTF.

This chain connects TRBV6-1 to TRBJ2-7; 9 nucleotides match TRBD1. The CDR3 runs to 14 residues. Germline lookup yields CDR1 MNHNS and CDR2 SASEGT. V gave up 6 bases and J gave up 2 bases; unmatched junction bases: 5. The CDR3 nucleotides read TGTGCCAGCAGAACGGGACAGGGAACCTACGAGCAGTACTTC. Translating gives CASRTGQGTYEQYF.

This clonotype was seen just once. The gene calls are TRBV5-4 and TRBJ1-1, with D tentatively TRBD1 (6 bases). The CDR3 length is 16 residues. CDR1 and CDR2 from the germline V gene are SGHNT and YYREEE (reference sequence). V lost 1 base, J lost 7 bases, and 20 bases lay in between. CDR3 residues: CASSLSGLERGGEAFF. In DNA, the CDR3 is TGTGCCAGCAGCTTGTCGGGTCTCGAAAGGGGGGGTGAAGCTTTCTTT.

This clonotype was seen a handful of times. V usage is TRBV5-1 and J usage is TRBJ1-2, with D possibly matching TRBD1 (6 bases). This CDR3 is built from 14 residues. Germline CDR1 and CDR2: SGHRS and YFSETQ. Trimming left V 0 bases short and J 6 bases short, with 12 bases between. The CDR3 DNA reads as TGCGCCAGCAGCTTGGAAACGACAGGACATGGCTACACCTTC. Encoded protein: CASSLETTGHGYTF.

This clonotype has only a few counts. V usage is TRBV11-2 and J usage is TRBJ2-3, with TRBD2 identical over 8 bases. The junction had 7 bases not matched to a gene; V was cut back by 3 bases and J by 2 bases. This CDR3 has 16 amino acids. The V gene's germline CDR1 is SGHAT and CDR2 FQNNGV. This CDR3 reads CASSFTSGYYTDTQYF. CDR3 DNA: TGTGCCAGCAGCTTTACTAGCGGATATTACACAGATACGCAGTATTTT.

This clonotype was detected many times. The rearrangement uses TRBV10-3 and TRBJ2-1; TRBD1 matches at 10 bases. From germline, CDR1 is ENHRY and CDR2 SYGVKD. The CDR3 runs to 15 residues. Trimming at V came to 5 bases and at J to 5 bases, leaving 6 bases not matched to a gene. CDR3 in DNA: TGTGCCATCAGTAACCAAGGACAGGGGGACAATGAGCAGTTCTTC. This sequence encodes CAISNQGQGDNEQFF.

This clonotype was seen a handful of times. In DNA form, the CDR3 reads TGTGCCAGCAGCTTAGCAGCGGGAGATACGCAGTATTTT. It is translated as CASSLAAGDTQYF. The J gene is TRBJ2-3, the V gene TRBV7-2, with a weak D call TRBD2 (6 bases). Germline lookup yields CDR1 SGHTA and CDR2 FQGNSA. V lost 0 bases to trimming and J lost 5 bases, with 6 bases between them. This CDR3 contains 13 residues.

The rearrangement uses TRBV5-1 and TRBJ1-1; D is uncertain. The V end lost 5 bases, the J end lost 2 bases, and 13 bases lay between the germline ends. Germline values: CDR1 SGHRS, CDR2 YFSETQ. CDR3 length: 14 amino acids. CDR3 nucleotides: TGCGCCAGCAGGGACGGGAATCCAAACACTGAAGCTTTCTTT. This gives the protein CASRDGNPNTEAFF.

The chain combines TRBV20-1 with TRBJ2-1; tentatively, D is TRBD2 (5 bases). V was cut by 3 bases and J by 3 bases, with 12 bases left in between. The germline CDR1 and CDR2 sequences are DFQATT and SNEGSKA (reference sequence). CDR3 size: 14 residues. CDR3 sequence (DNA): TGCAGTGCTAGCATTAGCGAGTTCTACAATGAGCAGTTCTTC. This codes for CSASISEFYNEQFF.

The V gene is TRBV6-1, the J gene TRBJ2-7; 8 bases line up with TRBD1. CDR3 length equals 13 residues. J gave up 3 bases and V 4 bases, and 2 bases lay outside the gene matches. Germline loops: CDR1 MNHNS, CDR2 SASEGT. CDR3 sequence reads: CASSAGTGYEQYF. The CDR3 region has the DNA TGTGCCAGCAGTGCCGGGACAGGCTACGAGCAGTACTTC.

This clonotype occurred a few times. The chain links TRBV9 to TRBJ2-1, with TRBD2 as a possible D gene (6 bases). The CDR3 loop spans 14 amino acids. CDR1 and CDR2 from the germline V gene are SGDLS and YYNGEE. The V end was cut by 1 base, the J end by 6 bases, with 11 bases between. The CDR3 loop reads CASSVPGLLNEQFF. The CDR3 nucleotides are TGTGCCAGCAGCGTACCGGGACTCCTCAATGAGCAGTTCTTC.

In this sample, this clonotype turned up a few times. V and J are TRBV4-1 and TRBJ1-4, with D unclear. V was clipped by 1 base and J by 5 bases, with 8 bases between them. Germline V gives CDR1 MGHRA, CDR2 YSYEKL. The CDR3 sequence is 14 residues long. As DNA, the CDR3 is TGCGCCAGCAGCCAAGGGTCGGTCAATGAAAAACTGTTTTTT. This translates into CASSQGSVNEKLFF.

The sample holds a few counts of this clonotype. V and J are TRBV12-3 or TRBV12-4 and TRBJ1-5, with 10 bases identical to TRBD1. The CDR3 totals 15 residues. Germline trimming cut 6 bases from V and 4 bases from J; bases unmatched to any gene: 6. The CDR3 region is CASSHRTGGNQPQHF. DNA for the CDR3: TGTGCCAGCAGCCACAGGACAGGGGGTAATCAGCCCCAGCATTTT.

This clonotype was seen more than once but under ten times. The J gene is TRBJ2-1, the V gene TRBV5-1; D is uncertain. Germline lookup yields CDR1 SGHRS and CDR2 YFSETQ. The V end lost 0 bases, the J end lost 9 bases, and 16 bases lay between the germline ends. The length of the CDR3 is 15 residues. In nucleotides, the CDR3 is TGCGCCAGCAGCTTGGTCAATCCGATGGTCAGTGAGCAGTTCTTC. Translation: CASSLVNPMVSEQFF.

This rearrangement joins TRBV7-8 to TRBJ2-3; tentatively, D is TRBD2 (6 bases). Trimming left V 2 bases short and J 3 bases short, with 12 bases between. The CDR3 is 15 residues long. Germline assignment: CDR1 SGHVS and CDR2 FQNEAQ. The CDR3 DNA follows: TGTGCCAGCAGCTTAAATACTGGGACTACAGATACGCAGTATTTT. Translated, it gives CASSLNTGTTDTQYF.

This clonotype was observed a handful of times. The CDR3 sequence is CASSLDRGLNGYTF. In DNA, the CDR3 is TGCGCCAGCAGCTTGGACAGGGGGCTGAATGGCTACACCTTC. This rearrangement joins TRBV5-1 to TRBJ1-2; TRBD1 aligns across 9 bases. The trim removed 0 bases at V and 6 bases at J, leaving 3 bases unmatched. Germline CDR1 reads SGHRS; CDR2 reads YFSETQ. This CDR3 spans 14 amino acids.

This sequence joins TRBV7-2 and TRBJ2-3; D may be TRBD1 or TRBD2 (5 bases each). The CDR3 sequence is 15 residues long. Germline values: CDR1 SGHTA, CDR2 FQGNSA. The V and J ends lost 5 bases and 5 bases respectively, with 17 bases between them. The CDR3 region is CASSPGTLRGDTQYF. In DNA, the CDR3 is TGTGCCAGCAGCCCCGGGACCCTAAGGGGAGATACGCAGTATTTT.

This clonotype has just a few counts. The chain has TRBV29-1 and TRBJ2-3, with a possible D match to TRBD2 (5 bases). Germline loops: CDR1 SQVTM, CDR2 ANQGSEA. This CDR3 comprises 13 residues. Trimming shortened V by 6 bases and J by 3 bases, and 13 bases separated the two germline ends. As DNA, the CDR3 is TGCAGCGTGCCGGGCCGAGGGACAGATACGCAGTATTTT. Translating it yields CSVPGRGTDTQYF.

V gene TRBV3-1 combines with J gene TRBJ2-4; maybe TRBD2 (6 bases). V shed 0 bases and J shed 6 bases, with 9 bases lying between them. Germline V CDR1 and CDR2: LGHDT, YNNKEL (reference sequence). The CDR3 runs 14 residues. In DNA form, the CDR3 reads TGTGCCAGCAGCCAAGACGGGGGTCTAAACATTCAGTACTTC. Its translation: CASSQDGGLNIQYF.

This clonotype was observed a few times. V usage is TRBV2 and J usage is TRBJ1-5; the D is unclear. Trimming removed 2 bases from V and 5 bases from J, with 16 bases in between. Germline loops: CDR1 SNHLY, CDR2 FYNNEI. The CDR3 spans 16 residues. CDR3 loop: CASSERVHTTYQPQHF. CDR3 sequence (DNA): TGTGCCAGCAGTGAAAGGGTACACACGACCTATCAGCCCCAGCATTTT.

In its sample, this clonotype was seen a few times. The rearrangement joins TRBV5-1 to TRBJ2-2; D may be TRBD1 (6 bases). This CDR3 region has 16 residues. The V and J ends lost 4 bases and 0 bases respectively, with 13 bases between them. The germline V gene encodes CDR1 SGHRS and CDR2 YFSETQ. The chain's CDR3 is CASSPVEGANTGELFF. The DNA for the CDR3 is TGCGCCAGCAGCCCCGTTGAGGGGGCGAACACCGGGGAGCTGTTTTTT.

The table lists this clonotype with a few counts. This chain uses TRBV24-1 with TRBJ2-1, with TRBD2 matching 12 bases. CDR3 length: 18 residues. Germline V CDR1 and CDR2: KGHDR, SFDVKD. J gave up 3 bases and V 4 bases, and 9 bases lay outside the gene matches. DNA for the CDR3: TGTGCCACCAGTGACACCGGTCAGACTAGCGGGAGCTACAATGAGCAGTTCTTC. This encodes CATSDTGQTSGSYNEQFF.

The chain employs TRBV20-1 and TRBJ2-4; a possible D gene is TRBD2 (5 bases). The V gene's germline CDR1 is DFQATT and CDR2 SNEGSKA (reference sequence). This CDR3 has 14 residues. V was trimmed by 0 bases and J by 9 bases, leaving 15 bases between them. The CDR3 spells CSARDQASSPIQYF. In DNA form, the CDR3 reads TGCAGTGCTAGAGATCAGGCGTCTAGCCCCATTCAGTACTTC.

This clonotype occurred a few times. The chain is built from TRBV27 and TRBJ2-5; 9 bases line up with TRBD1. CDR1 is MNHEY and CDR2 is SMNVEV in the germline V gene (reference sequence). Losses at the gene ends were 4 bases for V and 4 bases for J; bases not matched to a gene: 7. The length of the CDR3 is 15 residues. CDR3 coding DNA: TGTGCCAGCAGTTACCTCGGGACAGGGCGAGAGACCCAGTACTTC. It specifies CASSYLGTGRETQYF.

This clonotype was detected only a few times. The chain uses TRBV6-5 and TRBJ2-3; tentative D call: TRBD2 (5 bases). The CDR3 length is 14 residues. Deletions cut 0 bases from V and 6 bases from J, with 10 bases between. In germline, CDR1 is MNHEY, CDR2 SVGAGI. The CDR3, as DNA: TGTGCCAGCAGTTACTCGAGGGTGTGGGATACGCAGTATTTT. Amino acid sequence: CASSYSRVWDTQYF.

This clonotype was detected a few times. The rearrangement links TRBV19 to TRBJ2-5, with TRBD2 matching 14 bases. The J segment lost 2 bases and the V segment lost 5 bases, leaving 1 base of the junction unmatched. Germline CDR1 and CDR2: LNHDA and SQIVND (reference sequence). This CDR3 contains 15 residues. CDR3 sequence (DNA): TGTGCCAGTAGTGGACTAGCGGGAGGTCAAGAGACCCAGTACTTC. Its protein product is CASSGLAGGQETQYF.

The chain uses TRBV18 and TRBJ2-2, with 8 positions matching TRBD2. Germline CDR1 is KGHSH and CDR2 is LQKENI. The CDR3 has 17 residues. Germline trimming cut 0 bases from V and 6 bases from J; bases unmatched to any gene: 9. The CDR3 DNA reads TGTGCCAGCTCACCACCGGGGAGCGGGAGTGTGGCCGGGGAGCTGTTTTTT. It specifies CASSPPGSGSVAGELFF.